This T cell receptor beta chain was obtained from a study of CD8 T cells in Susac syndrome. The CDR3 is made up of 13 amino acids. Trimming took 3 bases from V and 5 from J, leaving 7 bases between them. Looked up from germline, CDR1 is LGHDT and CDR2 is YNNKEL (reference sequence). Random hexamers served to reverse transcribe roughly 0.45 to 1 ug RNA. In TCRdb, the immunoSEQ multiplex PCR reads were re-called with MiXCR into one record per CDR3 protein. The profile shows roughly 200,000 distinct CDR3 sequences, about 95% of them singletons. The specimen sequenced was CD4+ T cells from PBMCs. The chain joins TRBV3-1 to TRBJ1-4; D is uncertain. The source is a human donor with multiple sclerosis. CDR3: CASSQLRNEKLFF. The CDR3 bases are TGTGCCAGCAGCCAGTTGAGGAATGAAAAACTGTTTTTT.